What follows describes a single TCR beta chain. Trimming removed 0 bases at V and 4 bases at J, with 12 bases between. The CDR3 contains 15 residues. Germline lookup yields CDR1 SGHTA and CDR2 FQGNSA. The data belong to a study of beta chain features in type 1 diabetes. Via the markers CD45RO/CCR7/CD25/CD127/CD95/CD27, stem cell-like memory, regulatory, central memory and naive CD4+ cells were sorted. Every isolated RNA sample was fully reverse transcribed, so sequencing captured expressed TCRB transcripts. Clones were read by immunoSEQ multiplex PCR, and TCRdb kept only the in-frame ones, dropping some. The sample shows under 450,000 clones, approximately 13% of them seen only once.

What was sequenced was naive CD4+ T cells from blood. The chain has TRBV7-2 and TRBJ1-2; D gene ambiguous. This receptor was taken from a man aged 30-40 years in good health. The CDR3 reads CASSLASGRGYGYTF. CDR3 DNA sequence: TGTGCCAGCAGCTTAGCATCTGGCCGGGGCTATGGCTACACCTTC.